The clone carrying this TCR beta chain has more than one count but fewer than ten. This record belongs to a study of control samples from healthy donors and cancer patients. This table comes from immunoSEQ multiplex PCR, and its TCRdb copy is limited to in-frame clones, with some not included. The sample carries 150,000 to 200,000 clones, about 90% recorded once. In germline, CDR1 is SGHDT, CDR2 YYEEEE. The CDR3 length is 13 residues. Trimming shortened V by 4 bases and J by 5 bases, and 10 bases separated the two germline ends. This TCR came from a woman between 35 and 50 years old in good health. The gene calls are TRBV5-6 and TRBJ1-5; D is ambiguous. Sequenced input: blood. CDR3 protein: CASSRGPDQPQHF. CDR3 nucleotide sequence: TGTGCCAGCAGCCGAGGCCCGGATCAGCCCCAGCATTTT. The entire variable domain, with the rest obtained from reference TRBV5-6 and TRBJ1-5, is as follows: DAGVTQSPTHLIKTRGQQVTLRCSPKSGHDTVSWYQQALGQGPQFIFQYYEEEERQRGNFPDRFSGHQFPNYSSELNVNALLLGDSALYLCASSRGPDQPQHFGDGTRLSIL.